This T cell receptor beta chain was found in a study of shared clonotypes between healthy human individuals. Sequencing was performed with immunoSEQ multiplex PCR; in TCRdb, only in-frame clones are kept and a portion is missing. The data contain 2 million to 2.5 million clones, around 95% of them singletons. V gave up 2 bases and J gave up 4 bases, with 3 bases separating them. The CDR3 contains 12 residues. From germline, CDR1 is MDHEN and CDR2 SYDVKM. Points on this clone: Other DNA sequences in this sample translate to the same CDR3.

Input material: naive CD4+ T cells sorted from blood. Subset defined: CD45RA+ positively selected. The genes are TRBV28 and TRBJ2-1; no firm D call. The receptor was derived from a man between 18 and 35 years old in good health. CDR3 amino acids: CASSLQYNEQFF. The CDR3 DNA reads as TGTGCCAGCAGTTTACAGTACAATGAGCAGTTCTTC.